The 18 T cell receptor beta chains listed next were all sequenced from one sample in a study of cytomegalovirus exposure and HLA in healthy donors. PCR employed 60 Vbeta and 13 Jbeta primers. Some clones are missing from TCRdb's copy, which holds only in-frame ones; the method was immunoSEQ multiplex PCR. Of 100,000 to 150,000 clones listed, 70% to 85% are singletons. Sequencing was carried out using PBMCs. These receptors originate from a male donor in good health and CMV-seropositive.

This sequence joins TRBV5-1 and TRBJ1-6, with 10 bases aligning to TRBD1. The CDR3 covers 17 residues. V lost 0 bases and J lost 5; bases outside the gene matches: 5. CDR1 is SGHRS, CDR2 YFSETQ, per germline. The CDR3 DNA sequence: TGCGCCAGCAGCTTGGGTCCCGGGACAGGGGATAATTCACCCCTCCACTTT. This codes for CASSLGPGTGDNSPLHF. The complete variable domain, with remaining parts taken from reference TRBV5-1 and TRBJ1-6, reads KAGVTQTPRYLIKTRGQQVTLSCSPISGHRSVSWYQQTPGQGLQFLFEYFSETQRNKGNFPGRFSGRQFSNSRSEMNVSTLELGDSALYLCASSLGPGTGDNSPLHFGNGTRLTVT.

This chain joins TRBV2 and TRBJ1-1; D is perhaps TRBD1 (6 bases). The V gene's germline CDR1 is SNHLY and CDR2 FYNNEI. The V gene lost 2 bases and the J gene lost 4 bases, with 14 bases spanning the gap. The CDR3 loop spans 15 amino acids. The chain's CDR3 is CASSERRGRGTEAFF. The CDR3 DNA is TGTGCCAGCAGTGAAAGGAGGGGGAGGGGCACTGAAGCTTTCTTT. The full variable domain, rest sourced from reference TRBV2 and TRBJ1-1, is EPEVTQTPSHQVTQMGQEVILRCVPISNHLYFYWYRQILGQKVEFLVSFYNNEISEKSEIFDDQFSVERPDGSNFTLKIRSTKLEDSAMYFCASSERRGRGTEAFFGQGTRLTVV.

This CDR3 reads CASSSGSNSPLHF. CDR3 DNA sequence: TGTGCCAGCAGCTCGGGGTCGAATTCACCCCTCCACTTT. V and J are TRBV7-3 and TRBJ1-6; the D is unclear. CDR3 size: 13 residues. V was shortened by 4 bases and J by 7 bases, with 8 bases between the two germline ends. CDR1 is SGHTA and CDR2 is FQGTGA in the germline V gene.

V gene TRBV10-3 combines with J gene TRBJ2-1; TRBD2 agrees at 10 bases. V dropped 3 bases and J dropped 3; count of bases not matched to a gene: 5. Germline-derived CDR1 and CDR2 are ENHRY and SYGVKD. The CDR3 is made up of 16 amino acids. The CDR3 spells CAISDIAGGHYNEQFF. CDR3 in DNA: TGTGCCATCAGTGACATAGCGGGGGGCCACTACAATGAGCAGTTCTTC.

The gene calls are TRBV19 and TRBJ1-2; 7 nucleotides match TRBD1. From germline, CDR1 is LNHDA and CDR2 SQIVND (reference sequence). V trimming: 4 bases; J trimming: 1 base; junction bases outside the gene matches: 3. This CDR3 is 14 amino acids long. The CDR3 reads CASSRGTVNYGYTF. The CDR3, as DNA: TGTGCCAGTAGTAGGGGGACAGTTAACTATGGCTACACCTTC.

Turning to this clone: A junction end diverges from the germline sequence, so it may reflect a read error. The genes are TRBV7-9 and TRBJ2-7; weak D call: TRBD2 (6 bases). CDR3 length: 13 amino acids. Germline lookup yields CDR1 SEHNR and CDR2 FQNEAQ (reference sequence). CDR3 residues: CSSSLGGIHEQYF. The CDR3 DNA sequence: TGTTCCAGCAGCTTAGGCGGGATCCACGAGCAGTACTTC.

This clone has only one observation. The chain links TRBV19 to TRBJ2-2; D is perhaps TRBD1 (7 bases). V lost 10 bases to trimming and J lost 6 bases, with 18 bases between them. CDR1 is LNHDA and CDR2 is SQIVND in the germline V gene (reference sequence). The CDR3 has 14 residues. The CDR3 here is CATRQGGNPGELFF. The DNA of the CDR3 is TGTGCCACCCGACAGGGAGGAAACCCCGGGGAGCTGTTTTTT.

The sample holds a few counts of this clone. The chain carries TRBV5-6 and TRBJ2-2, with no clear D. Trimming took off 3 bases at V and 4 bases at J, with 13 bases between the two ends. CDR3 length: 15 amino acids. The germline V gene has CDR1 SGHDT and CDR2 YYEEEE. For the CDR3, the DNA is TGTGCCAGCAGCTGGCGACTCCAACGCACCGGGGAGCTGTTTTTT. Its protein is CASSWRLQRTGELFF.

The chain couples TRBV9 to TRBJ2-5; 7 bases map to TRBD1. This CDR3 region has 14 residues. Germline CDR1 SGDLS, CDR2 YYNGEE. J gave up 2 bases and V 1 base, and 2 bases lay outside the gene matches. The CDR3 DNA reads as TGTGCCAGCAGCGTAATGACAGGGCAAGAGACCCAGTACTTC. It is translated as CASSVMTGQETQYF.

In the case of this clone: At one end the junction does not follow the germline gene, possibly because of a read error. The rearrangement joins TRBV7-9 to TRBJ1-2; 9 bases align to TRBD1. Germline V CDR1 and CDR2: SEHNR, FQNEAQ (reference sequence). This CDR3 contains 13 residues. Written as DNA, the CDR3 is TGTTCCAGCAGCAGACAGGGGGTTGATGGCTACACCTTC. Translation: CSSSRQGVDGYTF.

The chain recombines TRBV13 with TRBJ2-3; TRBD2 matches 10 bases. J was trimmed by 1 base and V by 5 bases; bases with no gene match: 9. The CDR3 sequence is 17 residues long. Germline lookup yields CDR1 PRHDT and CDR2 FYEKMQ (reference sequence). The CDR3 loop is CASSLRTSGDGTDTQYF. CDR3 nucleotide sequence: TGTGCCAGCAGCCTCAGGACTAGCGGAGATGGCACAGATACGCAGTATTTT. The full variable domain, completed using reference TRBV13 and TRBJ2-3, is AAGVIQSPRHLIKEKRETATLKCYPIPRHDTVYWYQQGPGQDPQFLISFYEKMQSDKGSIPDRFSAQQFSDYHSELNMSSLELGDSALYFCASSLRTSGDGTDTQYFGPGTRLTVL.

V usage is TRBV27 and J usage is TRBJ1-5; 11 bases line up with TRBD1. The junction had 5 bases not matched to a gene; V was cut back by 5 bases and J by 2 bases. This CDR3 contains 16 residues. Germline V gene data show CDR1 as MNHEY and CDR2 as SMNVEV (reference sequence). The chain's CDR3 is CASSPWTGGGNQPQHF. In DNA form, the CDR3 reads TGTGCCAGCAGTCCTTGGACAGGGGGCGGCAATCAGCCCCAGCATTTT.

The chain joins TRBV6-1 to TRBJ2-4; D is uncertain. Trimming shortened V by 2 bases and J by 0 bases, and 5 bases separated the two germline ends. Germline CDR1 MNHNS, CDR2 SASEGT. The CDR3 totals 14 residues. CDR3 in amino acids: CASSEFIAKNIQYF. DNA for the CDR3: TGTGCCAGCAGTGAATTTATAGCCAAAAACATTCAGTACTTC.

This rearrangement joins TRBV29-1 to TRBJ1-2, with TRBD1 identical over 7 bases. Germline assignment: CDR1 SQVTM and CDR2 ANQGSEA. There are 14 residues in the CDR3. The ends lost 5 bases at V and 7 bases at J; junction bases unmatched: 13. As DNA, the CDR3 is TGCAGCGTTACCCACCTACAGGGGTATGGTGGCTACACCTTC. It codes for CSVTHLQGYGGYTF.

The gene calls are TRBV27 and TRBJ2-2; TRBD1 matches 10 bases. The CDR3 covers 16 residues. Germline V CDR1 and CDR2: MNHEY, SMNVEV (reference sequence). After removal of 7 bases from V and 5 bases from J, the junction contained 10 bases not matched to a gene. CDR3 in amino acids: CASTPRGTGVTGELFF. Written as DNA, the CDR3 is TGTGCCAGCACCCCCAGGGGGACAGGGGTAACCGGGGAGCTGTTTTTT.

This chain links TRBV9 with TRBJ2-3; 7 bases are shared with TRBD1. The CDR3 has 13 residues. CDR1 is SGDLS and CDR2 is YYNGEE in the germline V gene. V lost 1 base to trimming and J lost 4 bases; unmatched junction nucleotides: 0. The CDR3 nucleotides are TGTGCCAGCAGCGTACAGGGGGCAGATACGCAGTATTTT. This gives the protein CASSVQGADTQYF.

This clone came up a few times. J is TRBJ1-3 and V is TRBV4-1; 9 nucleotides match TRBD1. With 7 bases clipped from V and 0 bases from J, the junction kept 4 bases outside the gene matches. Germline V gives CDR1 MGHRA, CDR2 YSYEKL. This CDR3 region has 15 residues. The CDR3 reads CASTPGQGSGNTIYF. In DNA form, the CDR3 reads TGCGCCAGCACCCCGGGACAGGGCTCTGGAAACACCATATATTTT.

This rearrangement joins TRBV5-4 to TRBJ2-5, with no clear D. V was cut by 1 base and J by 2 bases, with 12 bases left in between. Germline CDR1 is SGHNT and CDR2 is YYREEE (reference sequence). This CDR3 contains 15 residues. CDR3 sequence (DNA): TGTGCCAGCAGCTTGATACAGATCTCGCAAGAGACCCAGTACTTC. This sequence encodes CASSLIQISQETQYF. Filled out from reference TRBV5-4 and TRBJ2-5, the complete variable domain reads ETGVTQSPTHLIKTRGQQVTLRCSSQSGHNTVSWYQQALGQGPQFIFQYYREEENGRGNFPPRFSGLQFPNYSSELNVNALELDDSALYLCASSLIQISQETQYFGPGTRLLVL.